This T cell receptor (beta chain) is drawn from a study of blood T cell repertoires in COVID-19. In the study overall: COVID-19 samples from acute and convalescent phases originated in the United States, Italy and Spain. Nucleic acid was either cDNA or gDNA, and it came from T cells, B-cell-depleted T cells, or PBMCs.

The data were produced by immunoSEQ multiplex PCR, yet TCRdb's version contains in-frame clones alone and is incomplete. In the table there are some 180,000 clones, more than 65% of which are singletons. CDR1 is MDHEN, CDR2 SYDVKM, per germline. The V end was cut by 7 bases, the J end by 7 bases, with 11 bases between. CDR3 length: 12 amino acids. This TCR derives from a man aged 65 to 79 with active or convalescent COVID-19. The sequenced sample was peripheral blood. V is TRBV28 and J is TRBJ1-5; D is ambiguous. The CDR3 DNA reads TGTGCCAGCACCTTACCGGGGCAGCCCCAGCATTTT. Encoded protein: CASTLPGQPQHF.